The rows below give T cell receptor beta chains drawn from one sample of a study of blood T cell repertoires in COVID-19. The repertoire was sequenced with immunoSEQ multiplex PCR; TCRdb's copy has only in-frame clones and lacks some. Altogether 140,000 to 150,000 clones are present, around four fifths being singletons, with the ten largest covering approximately 2.7%. Sequenced input: peripheral blood. Receptor source: a woman aged 40 to 50 with active or convalescent COVID-19. The CDR3 runs from the conserved cysteine through the conserved F or W. Each record gives: J gene, V gene, D gene, clone size, CDR3 protein, CDR3 DNA. D genes are given only for firm matches. The size field is filled for only some rows; it gives once, few, many or a size class.

TRBJ1-1 | TRBV19 | . | . | CASDAGSTEAFF | TGTGCCAGTGACGCGGGGAGCACTGAAGCTTTCTTT
TRBJ1-2 | TRBV12-3/TRBV12-4 | . | . | CASSPGSTYGYTF | TGTGCCAGCAGCCCAGGTTCGACCTATGGCTACACCTTC
TRBJ2-2 | TRBV28 | . | . | CASSPANTGELFF | TGTGCCAGCAGTCCCGCGAACACCGGGGAGCTGTTTTTT
TRBJ2-1 | TRBV28 | . | . | CASSPRSGLYNEQFF | TGTGCCAGCAGCCCCCGGTCAGGGCTATACAATGAGCAGTTCTTC
TRBJ1-2 | TRBV6-5 | . | . | CASTPNVLNYGYTF | TGTGCCAGCACTCCTAACGTACTTAACTATGGCTACACCTTC
TRBJ1-5 | TRBV5-1 | . | few | CASSLEGRGEDQPQHF | TGCGCCAGCAGCTTGGAGGGCAGGGGAGAGGATCAGCCCCAGCATTTT
TRBJ2-7 | TRBV27 | . | . | CASIRTGGGFYEQYF | TGTGCCAGCATCAGAACAGGGGGAGGGTTCTACGAGCAGTACTTC
TRBJ1-6 | TRBV4-1 | . | . | CASSQGSQGNSPLHF | TGCGCCAGCAGCCAGGGGAGCCAAGGGAATTCACCCCTCCACTTT
TRBJ1-6 | TRBV28 | TRBD1 | . | CASSSPTGGNSPLHF | TGTGCCAGCAGTTCCCCGACAGGGGGGAATTCACCCCTCCACTTT
TRBJ2-5 | TRBV5-1 | TRBD2 | once | CASSFRGERVAGEETQYF | TGCGCCAGCAGCTTCAGAGGAGAAAGGGTGGCGGGAGAGGAGACCCAGTACTTC
TRBJ1-2 | TRBV19 | TRBD1 | . | CASSLTRQGRGYTF | TGTGCCAGTAGCCTAACCCGACAGGGTAGGGGCTACACCTTC
TRBJ1-2 | TRBV5-4 | TRBD1 | . | CASSLVRGPSGTYGYTF | TGTGCCAGCAGCTTGGTCAGGGGGCCAAGCGGTACCTATGGCTACACCTTC
TRBJ1-5 | TRBV9 | TRBD1 | . | CASSLTGNSNQPQHF | TGTGCCAGCAGCCTGACAGGGAATAGCAATCAGCCCCAGCATTTT
TRBJ1-1 | TRBV29-1 | TRBD1 | . | CSVGTGLTEAFF | TGCAGCGTTGGGACAGGGCTCACTGAAGCTTTCTTT
TRBJ2-7 | TRBV7-2 | . | . | CASSVRSYEQYF | TGTGCCAGCAGCGTGAGGTCCTACGAGCAGTACTTC
TRBJ2-7 | TRBV6-5 | TRBD2 | once | CASSYKRGRSYEQYF | TGTGCCAGCAGTTACAAGCGGGGGAGGTCCTACGAGCAGTACTTC
TRBJ1-2 | TRBV6-5 | TRBD1 | . | CASSYRGDRALAYYTF | TGTGCCAGCAGTTACAGGGGGGACAGGGCCTTGGCCTACTACACCTTC
TRBJ1-1 | TRBV6-5 | . | . | CASTTGGPNTEAFF | TGTGCCAGCACCACCGGGGGGCCAAACACTGAAGCTTTCTTT
TRBJ2-7 | TRBV18 | . | . | CASSPGRINTYEQYF | TGTGCCAGCTCACCGGGGCGGATAAATACCTACGAGCAGTACTTC
TRBJ2-7 | TRBV27 | . | . | CASSLLGGLRNEQYF | TGTGCCAGCAGTTTATTAGGGGGTCTGAGGAACGAGCAGTACTTC
TRBJ1-5 | TRBV19 | TRBD1 | . | CASAGTGGNQPQHF | TGTGCCAGTGCCGGGACAGGGGGCAATCAGCCCCAGCATTTT
TRBJ1-6 | TRBV19 | . | . | CASSIGQVRTPLHF | TGTGCCAGTAGTATAGGACAGGTCCGGACTCCCCTCCACTTT
TRBJ1-3 | TRBV4-1 | . | few | CASSQEYGTIYF | TGCGCCAGCAGCCAAGAGTACGGCACCATATATTTT
TRBJ1-2 | TRBV6-2/TRBV6-3 | . | . | CASSYLPRAGGTYGYTF | TGTGCCAGCAGTTACTTACCCCGGGCAGGAGGTACCTATGGCTACACCTTC
TRBJ2-5 | TRBV28 | TRBD1 | . | CASSLHGQVKETQYF | TGTGCCAGCAGTCTACACGGACAGGTCAAAGAGACCCAGTACTTC
TRBJ2-3 | TRBV9 | TRBD2 | . | CASSVDGTSGDFADTQYF | TGTGCCAGCAGCGTAGACGGGACTAGCGGGGACTTCGCAGATACGCAGTATTTT
TRBJ1-4 | TRBV5-1 | . | . | CASSFPGSEKLFF | TGCGCCAGCAGCTTCCCAGGGTCCGAAAAACTGTTTTTT
TRBJ1-3 | TRBV7-2 | . | . | CASSSQRTISGNTIYF | TGTGCCAGCAGCTCACAGCGGACCATCTCTGGAAACACCATATATTTT
TRBJ1-2 | TRBV5-1 | TRBD1 | few | CASSPAPGQGTYGYTF | TGCGCCAGCAGCCCAGCCCCGGGACAGGGAACCTATGGCTACACCTTC
TRBJ1-2 | TRBV29-1 | TRBD1 | . | CSVAGDRGHYGYTF | TGCAGCGTCGCCGGGGACAGGGGGCACTATGGCTACACCTTC
TRBJ1-6 | TRBV28 | TRBD1 | few | CASSLGRAGGNSPLHF | TGTGCCAGCAGTTTGGGGCGCGCAGGGGGTAATTCACCCCTCCACTTT
TRBJ2-1 | TRBV6-5 | TRBD2 | . | CASSYVLAGGPHEQFF | TGTGCCAGCAGTTACGTCCTAGCGGGAGGGCCCCATGAGCAGTTCTTC
TRBJ2-1 | TRBV5-1 | . | . | CASSIDRFSYNEQFF | TGCGCCAGCAGCATCGACAGGTTTTCCTACAATGAGCAGTTCTTC
TRBJ1-2 | TRBV2 | TRBD1 | . | CASRSGGPYGYTF | TGTGCCAGCAGGTCAGGGGGTCCCTATGGCTACACCTTC
TRBJ1-5 | TRBV19 | . | . | CASSTAGDSNQPQHF | TGTGCCAGTAGTACCGCAGGGGATAGCAATCAGCCCCAGCATTTT
TRBJ2-7 | TRBV21-1 | . | once | CASSKGGQGQGSYEQYF | TGTGCCAGCAGCAAAGGGGGCCAAGGACAGGGTTCCTACGAGCAGTACTTC
TRBJ2-2 | TRBV6-2/TRBV6-3 | . | . | CASSVPGGGRFGELFF | TGTGCCAGCAGTGTCCCGGGGGGCGGGAGATTCGGGGAGCTGTTTTTT
TRBJ2-5 | TRBV28 | . | . | CASSLRETQYF | TGTGCCAGCAGTTTACGGGAGACCCAGTACTTC
TRBJ1-2 | TRBV28 | . | . | CASSPSNYGYTF | TGTGCCAGCAGTCCCTCTAACTATGGCTACACCTTC
TRBJ2-7 | TRBV27 | . | . | CASGSRSGGNEQYF | TGTGCCAGCGGGTCCAGGTCAGGAGGCAACGAGCAGTACTTC
TRBJ1-6 | TRBV3-1/TRBV3-2 | . | . | CASSHRTATNSPLHF | TGTGCCAGCAGCCACCGGACAGCAACTAATTCACCCCTCCACTTT
TRBJ2-1 | TRBV6-5 | TRBD2 | . | CASKWTSGKRNEQFF | TGTGCCAGCAAATGGACTAGCGGGAAACGCAATGAGCAGTTCTTC
TRBJ2-5 | TRBV6-2/TRBV6-3 | . | . | CASSRQQETQYF | TGTGCCAGCAGTAGACAACAAGAGACCCAGTACTTC
TRBJ1-5 | TRBV6-1 | . | . | CASSELATYSNQPQHF | TGTGCCAGCAGTGAATTAGCTACTTATAGCAATCAGCCCCAGCATTTT
TRBJ2-1 | TRBV11-3 | TRBD2 | . | CASSLGVSGSLNEQFF | TGTGCCAGCAGCTTAGGGGTTAGCGGGAGTCTTAATGAGCAGTTCTTC
TRBJ2-7 | TRBV29-1 | TRBD1 | . | CSVGQGRAEQYF | TGCAGCGTTGGACAGGGACGGGCCGAGCAGTACTTC
TRBJ2-2 | TRBV28 | TRBD2 | . | CASSLGGLTSGISGELFF | TGTGCCAGCAGTTTAGGAGGTTTGACTAGCGGGATATCCGGGGAGCTGTTTTTT
TRBJ2-3 | TRBV6-4 | . | . | CASSDRDSPSTDTQYF | TGTGCCAGCAGTGACCGCGACAGCCCTAGCACAGATACGCAGTATTTT
TRBJ1-3 | TRBV6-5 | . | . | CASRQGLGGNTIYF | TGTGCCAGCAGGCAGGGGCTCGGAGGAAACACCATATATTTT
TRBJ1-2 | TRBV6-5 | . | . | CASSPRQGGYGYTF | TGTGCCAGCAGTCCCCGCCAGGGTGGCTATGGCTACACCTTC
TRBJ2-1 | TRBV7-2 | TRBD2 | once | CASSLGTSGAYNEQFF | TGTGCCAGCAGCTTAGGCACTAGCGGAGCCTACAATGAGCAGTTCTTC
TRBJ1-5 | TRBV7-9 | TRBD1 | . | CATTNRTGQPQHF | TGTGCCACTACGAACCGGACAGGTCAGCCCCAGCATTTT
TRBJ1-4 | TRBV19 | TRBD1 | . | CASTDRGAGGATNEKLFF | TGTGCCAGTACAGATCGCGGGGCAGGGGGCGCAACTAATGAAAAACTGTTTTTT
TRBJ2-7 | TRBV27 | TRBD1 | . | CASSFTGGASYEQYF | TGTGCCAGCAGTTTTACAGGGGGCGCCTCCTACGAGCAGTACTTC
TRBJ1-3 | TRBV28 | . | . | CASSIAGAGGNTIYF | TGTGCCAGCAGTATAGCAGGGGCTGGTGGAAACACCATATATTTT
TRBJ2-7 | TRBV5-1 | . | . | CASSLERQTYEQYF | TGCGCCAGCAGCTTGGAGAGACAGACCTACGAGCAGTACTTC
TRBJ1-1 | TRBV12-3/TRBV12-4 | . | once | CASSLTGLNEAFF | TGTGCCAGCAGTTTAACAGGGTTGAACGAAGCTTTCTTT
TRBJ1-1 | TRBV30 | TRBD1 | . | CAWSRTGKTEAFF | TGTGCCTGGAGCCGGACAGGCAAGACTGAAGCTTTCTTT